The 15 T cell receptor beta chains reported below all come from one sample, sequenced in a study of CD8 T cells in Susac syndrome. Reverse transcription of roughly 0.5 to 1 ug RNA used random hexamers. From the immunoSEQ multiplex PCR reads, TCRdb called clonotypes with MiXCR, one entry per CDR3 protein. The table shows around 270,000 distinct CDR3 sequences, with around nine tenths occurring only once. The sample comprised CD8+ T cells from PBMCs. Receptor source: a human donor with multiple sclerosis.

The chain joins TRBV7-9 to TRBJ1-1, with a weak D call TRBD1 (6 bases). The ends were cut back, 5 bases at V and 4 bases at J, with 14 bases in the middle. The CDR3 length is 14 residues. CDR1 SEHNR and CDR2 FQNEAQ come from the germline V gene (reference sequence). The CDR3 nucleotides read TGTGCCAGCAGCGTTGTTGGGGGGCCCACTGAAGCTTTCTTT. Translation gives CASSVVGGPTEAFF.

The CDR3 DNA follows: TGTGCCAGCAGTTTGAGGGAATCGGGAAATCAGCCCCAGCATTTT. This encodes CASSLRESGNQPQHF. The chain joins TRBV28 to TRBJ1-5; D gene uncertain. The CDR3 is made up of 15 amino acids. Trimming removed 3 bases at V and 4 bases at J, with 13 bases between. The germline gives CDR1 MDHEN, CDR2 SYDVKM.

This clonotype was recorded a few times. The V call is TRBV10-3, the J call TRBJ2-5; D is uncertain. This CDR3 spans 13 amino acids. The V gene's germline CDR1 is ENHRY and CDR2 SYGVKD. Trimming pared 3 bases from V and 1 base from J, leaving 6 bases between. CDR3 amino acids: CAISETSQETQYF. DNA for the CDR3: TGTGCCATCAGTGAAACGAGCCAAGAGACCCAGTACTTC.

This chain connects TRBV14 to TRBJ2-4; possibly TRBD1 for D (5 bases). The germline V gene encodes CDR1 SGHDN and CDR2 FVKESK. Trimming left V 1 base short and J 6 bases short, with 7 bases between. This CDR3 spans 13 amino acids. In DNA, the CDR3 is TGTGCCAGCAGCCAAGCGACAGTAAACATTCAGTACTTC. This codes for CASSQATVNIQYF.

The chain recombines TRBV20-1 with TRBJ1-4; D gene unclear. The germline V gene has CDR1 DFQATT and CDR2 SNEGSKA (reference sequence). V dropped 5 bases and J dropped 6 bases, with 16 bases sitting between them. The CDR3 spans 14 residues. CDR3 loop: CSALPGERYEKLFF. The CDR3, as DNA: TGCAGTGCTCTCCCCGGAGAGCGGTATGAAAAACTGTTTTTT.

This chain links TRBV15 with TRBJ2-2; D gene unclear. CDR1 and CDR2 from the germline V gene are LNHNV and YYDKDF (reference sequence). V lost 0 bases and J lost 3, with 2 bases in between. The CDR3 has 13 amino acids. This chain's CDR3 is CATSREDTGELFF. CDR3 sequence (DNA): TGTGCCACCAGCAGAGAGGACACCGGGGAGCTGTTTTTT.

The V gene is TRBV12-5, the J gene TRBJ1-2; D unresolved. With 4 bases removed from V and 7 bases from J, the gap between germline ends came to 10 bases. The CDR3 totals 12 residues. Germline V gives CDR1 LGHNT, CDR2 FRNRAP. The CDR3 reads CASGSRLGGYTF. The CDR3 bases are TGTGCTAGTGGTTCCCGACTGGGTGGCTACACCTTC.

This chain links TRBV29-1 with TRBJ2-7, with 8 bases matching TRBD1. Trimming took 3 bases from V and 7 from J; bases not matched to a gene: 2. Germline assignment: CDR1 SQVTM and CDR2 ANQGSEA. The CDR3 extends over 11 amino acids. The CDR3 region is CSVDRGQEQYF. The CDR3 nucleotides are TGCAGCGTTGACAGGGGGCAAGAGCAGTACTTC.

This chain joins TRBV19 and TRBJ2-7, with 7 bases identical to TRBD1. The CDR3 runs to 14 residues. In germline, CDR1 is LNHDA, CDR2 SQIVND (reference sequence). V was clipped by 3 bases and J by 5 bases; unmatched bases: 7. Here the CDR3 DNA reads TGTGCCAGTAGTATCCTCGGGACAGATGACGAGCAGTACTTC. This gives the protein CASSILGTDDEQYF.

The rearrangement uses TRBV7-9 and TRBJ2-2, with D maybe TRBD2 (5 bases). From germline, CDR1 is SEHNR and CDR2 FQNEAQ (reference sequence). There are 16 residues in the CDR3. The V and J ends lost 5 bases and 5 bases respectively, with 18 bases between them. CDR3 coding DNA: TGTGCCAGCAGCGATGCGCGCAGCGGTCGGACCGGGGAGCTGTTTTTT. Residues: CASSDARSGRTGELFF.

The J gene is TRBJ2-7, the V gene TRBV7-9, with a weak D call TRBD2 (5 bases). The CDR3 sequence is 13 residues long. Trimming pared 4 bases from V and 3 bases from J, leaving 10 bases between. Germline V gene data show CDR1 as SEHNR and CDR2 as FQNEAQ (reference sequence). The CDR3: CASSSGAVYEQYF. CDR3 in DNA: TGTGCCAGCAGCTCCGGAGCGGTCTACGAGCAGTACTTC.

This clonotype showed up just a few times. One end of the junction varies from germline; a read error may be responsible. V is TRBV6-2 or TRBV6-3 and J is TRBJ2-5; 8 positions agree with TRBD2. Germline CDR1 is MNHEY and CDR2 is SVGEGT. CDR3 length: 16 residues. DNA for the CDR3: TGTGCCAGCAGTTACCAGGAGCGGGGGAACCAGGAGACCCAGTACTTC. It is translated as CASSYQERGNQETQYF.

The rearrangement links TRBV30 to TRBJ2-2; 11 positions match TRBD2. The V segment lost 3 bases and the J segment 0 bases; nucleotides outside the gene matches: 6. Germline loops: CDR1 GTSNPN, CDR2 SVGIG (reference sequence). The CDR3 runs 17 residues. In DNA, the CDR3 is TGTGCCTGGAGCCTTTCGGGACTAGCGGCGAACACCGGGGAGCTGTTTTTT. This sequence encodes CAWSLSGLAANTGELFF. Variable domain in full (rest from reference TRBV30 and TRBJ2-2): SQTIHQWPATLVQPVGSPLSLECTVEGTSNPNLYWYRQAAGRGLQLLFYSVGIGQISSEVPQNLSASRPQDRQFILSSKKLLLSDSGFYLCAWSLSGLAANTGELFFGEGSRLTVL.

This clonotype was detected a few times. V is TRBV11-1 and J is TRBJ2-7, with D perhaps matching TRBD1 (5 bases). The V and J ends lost 1 base and 4 bases respectively, with 8 bases between them. CDR3 length: 13 residues. CDR1 SGHAT and CDR2 FQDESV come from the germline V gene (reference sequence). The CDR3 loop is CASSLGGVYEQYF. Written as DNA, the CDR3 is TGTGCCAGCAGCTTAGGGGGCGTATACGAGCAGTACTTC.

V is TRBV6-6 and J is TRBJ2-1, with D perhaps matching TRBD1 (5 bases). Germline V gives CDR1 MNHNY, CDR2 SVGAGI (reference sequence). CDR3 length equals 15 residues. V lost 0 bases, J lost 6 bases, and 12 bases lay in between. The CDR3 sequence is CASSYSHGASNEQFF. CDR3 DNA sequence: TGTGCCAGCAGTTACTCCCATGGGGCTTCCAATGAGCAGTTCTTC.